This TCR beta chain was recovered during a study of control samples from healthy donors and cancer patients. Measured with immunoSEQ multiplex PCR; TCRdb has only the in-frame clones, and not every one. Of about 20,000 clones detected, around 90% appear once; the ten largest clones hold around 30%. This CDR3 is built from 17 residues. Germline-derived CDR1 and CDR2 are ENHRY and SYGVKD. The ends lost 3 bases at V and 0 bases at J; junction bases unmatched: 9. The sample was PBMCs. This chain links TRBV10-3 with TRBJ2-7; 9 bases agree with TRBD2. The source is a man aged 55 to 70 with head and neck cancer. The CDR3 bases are TGTGCCATCAGTGATCCAGCGGGGGGCCACCCCTCCTACGAGCAGTACTTC. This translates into CAISDPAGGHPSYEQYF.